The present TCR beta chain was sequenced within a study of T-cell reconstitution after alpha-beta-depleted transplantation in children. Study-wide results and limits: Surviving recipient T cells and intrathymic progenitors accounted for some patients' high TCRbeta diversity at day 60. Several hundred expanded graft clones reportedly gave rise to the alpha-beta T cells present about two months after transplant. Newly made T cells mostly supplied T-cell counts and diversity one year after transplant.

This sample's TCRbeta library carried unique molecular identifier barcodes. MiXCR, run by TCRdb on the PCR reads, gives a single entry per CDR3 protein. Altogether approximately 150,000 distinct CDR3 sequences are present, 8% to 10% being singletons, with the ten largest covering roughly 20%. This clonotype was counted ten times or more. Antigen specificity is unknown. This receptor was taken from a female patient aged 2-9 years who had a stem cell transplant for congenital amegakaryocytic thrombocytopenia, so the T cells may come from the graft donor. The material was PBMCs, mostly from graft donor cells, obtained 180 days after TCRalphabeta/CD19-depleted stem cell transplant.

The CDR3 coding sequence is TGTGCCAGCAGTGGGCCGGGACAGGAGGCCTACGAGCAGTACTTC. It yields the protein CASSGPGQEAYEQYF. The chain couples TRBV6-1 to TRBJ2-7; 8 bases agree with TRBD1. Trimming removed 4 bases from V and 2 bases from J; junction bases left unmatched: 7. Germline V lookup: CDR1 MNHNS, CDR2 SASEGT. The CDR3 is 15 residues long.